A selection of T cell receptor beta chains follows, all from one sample in a study of molecular identifiers for immune sequencing clone quantification. TCRdb analysed the PCR reads with MiXCR anew, one entry per CDR3 protein. Among under 650,000 distinct CDR3 sequences, 15% to 20% were seen once, and the ten largest hold roughly 0.83%. The sequenced sample was naive CD8+ T cells from blood, with Jurkat cell RNA spiked in. The receptors shown here come from a human donor in good health. Some libraries in this study had Jurkat cell RNA spiked in. Both conserved end residues are part of each CDR3. A D gene is named only where the DNA matches it firmly. Not every row has a clone size; where given, it reads once, few, many or a size class.

NA NA 15 TRBJ1-2 TRBV6-2/TRBV6-3 TGTGCCAGCAGTTATGGTGCCAGGGAAGTTTTCGGCTACACCTTC CASSYGAREVFGYTF
NA few 13 TRBJ2-7 TRBV7-6 TGTGTCAGCAGCTTATTTCCAGCCTACGAGCAGTACTTC CVSSLFPAYEQYF
TRBD2 NA 14 TRBJ2-7 TRBV27 TGTGCCAGCAGTTCTTCAGCGGGGTACTACGGGCAGTACTTC CASSSSAGYYGQYF
NA many 15 TRBJ1-5 TRBV4-1 TGCGCCAGCAGCCAATGGTCGGGTAATGAACAGCCCCAGCATTTT CASSQWSGNEQPQHF
TRBD1 many 18 TRBJ2-6 TRBV7-9 TGTGCCAGCAGCCCCCAACCGGGACAGGGGGAAGAGGCCAACGTCCTGACTTTC CASSPQPGQGEEANVLTF
NA NA 15 TRBJ2-3 TRBV30 TGTGCCTGGAGTGTTATACCTTCCATTACAGATACGCAGTATTTT CAWSVIPSITDTQYF
NA many 13 TRBJ2-4 TRBV30 TGTGCCTGGAGCGCTATTGCCAAAAACATTCAGTACTTC CAWSAIAKNIQYF
NA NA 19 TRBJ2-4 TRBV7-2 TGTGCCAGCAGCTTATTCGTGGTGCTCCGGGCAGGGGAGACAAGCATTCAGTACTTC CASSLFVVLRAGETSIQYF
NA many 13 TRBJ2-7 TRBV5-1 TGCGCCAGCAGCCCCCTCGGCCCATACGAGCAGTACTTC CASSPLGPYEQYF
NA many 15 TRBJ2-7 TRBV11-2 TGTGCCAGCAGCCCGACCGGGACGCCGTCCGACGAGCAGTACTTC CASSPTGTPSDEQYF
TRBD1 many 11 TRBJ1-1 TRBV5-5 TGTGCCAGCAGCGTAGACAGGGACGCTTTCTTT CASSVDRDAFF